The 31 T cell receptor beta chains listed next were all sequenced from one sample in a study of sequential checkpoint blockade in melanoma. Described treatment: randomized to nivolumab then ipilimumab (arm A) or the reverse (arm B). Assay: immunoSEQ multiplex PCR; the TCRdb copy retains only in-frame clones and omits some. Counted here are around 9,700 clones, 55% to 70% occurring once; the ten biggest clones make up 16%. The source material was CD8+ T cells sorted from blood (inferred from file names), sampled from a patient given nivolumab and ipilimumab in sequence. The origin of the receptors is a human donor with melanoma.

The rearrangement joins TRBV27 to TRBJ1-1; D uncertain. This CDR3 spans 13 amino acids. The germline V and J ends were trimmed by 6 bases and 1 base, with 9 bases remaining between them. Per the germline V gene, CDR1 is MNHEY and CDR2 is SMNVEV (reference sequence). The CDR3 DNA sequence: TGTGCCAGCAGCCCCGGTTGGAACACTGAAGCTTTCTTT. Residues: CASSPGWNTEAFF.

By sample share, this clone is medium-sized (0.01 to 0.1%). V is TRBV6-6 and J is TRBJ2-7; the D is unclear. The V end lost 2 bases, the J end lost 3 bases, and 8 bases lay between the germline ends. The CDR3 is made up of 13 amino acids. The germline V gene has CDR1 MNHNY and CDR2 SVGAGI (reference sequence). CDR3 coding DNA: TGTGCCAGCAGTTACGGCACCATCTACGAGCAGTACTTC. This sequence encodes CASSYGTIYEQYF.

This chain connects TRBV9 to TRBJ2-5; 7 bases agree with TRBD1. The J call may be wrong; the DNA end is better matched by TRBJ2-7. Germline V lookup: CDR1 SGDLS, CDR2 YYNGEE. The CDR3 runs to 17 residues. Here the CDR3 reads CASSALDRYLPQDEQYF. The CDR3 nucleotides read TGTGCCAGCAGCGCATTGGACAGGTACCTCCCACAGGACGAGCAGTACTTC.

The rearrangement links TRBV7-3 to TRBJ2-1; TRBD2 matches 8 bases. The CDR3 length is 13 residues. In germline, CDR1 is SGHTA, CDR2 FQGTGA. The V and J ends lost 2 bases and 6 bases, in that order; junction bases with no gene match: 0. In DNA, the CDR3 is TGTGCCAGCAGCTTAGCGGGAGGCAATGAGCAGTTCTTC. As protein: CASSLAGGNEQFF.

The V gene is TRBV27, the J gene TRBJ1-1, with TRBD1 matching over 7 bases. The CDR3 is 15 amino acids. From germline, CDR1 is MNHEY and CDR2 SMNVEV (reference sequence). V lost 5 bases and J lost 0; bases outside the gene matches: 6. This chain's CDR3 is CASSHRDSMNTEAFF. Here the CDR3 DNA reads TGTGCCAGCAGTCATCGGGACAGTATGAACACTGAAGCTTTCTTT.

The chain employs TRBV2 and TRBJ2-2; 7 nucleotides line up with TRBD1. V lost 6 bases, J lost 5 bases, and 6 bases stayed unmatched. Per the germline V gene, CDR1 is SNHLY and CDR2 is FYNNEI. The CDR3 is 14 amino acids. The CDR3: CASRPGGWTGELFF. CDR3 in DNA: TGTGCCAGCAGGCCAGGGGGATGGACCGGGGAGCTGTTTTTT.

This clone was counted a few times. The J gene is TRBJ1-1, the V gene TRBV11-2; no clear D. Trimming took 3 bases from V and 1 from J, leaving 6 bases between them. The CDR3 sequence is 13 residues long. Germline-derived CDR1 and CDR2 are SGHAT and FQNNGV. The CDR3 DNA follows: TGTGCCAGCAGCTTGGGAGGGAACACTGAAGCTTTCTTT. Translated: CASSLGGNTEAFF.

V and J are TRBV11-2 and TRBJ2-7, with D tentatively TRBD1 (6 bases). CDR1 SGHAT and CDR2 FQNNGV come from the germline V gene. This CDR3 is 13 amino acids long. V dropped 5 bases and J dropped 1 base, with 9 bases sitting between them. CDR3 DNA sequence: TGTGCCAGCAGCCTCAGGGGATCCTACGAGCAGTACTTC. Residues: CASSLRGSYEQYF.

CDR3 sequence: CASRKTGGETQYF. CDR3 DNA sequence: TGTGCCAGCAGGAAGACAGGCGGAGAGACCCAGTACTTC. The chain combines TRBV13 with TRBJ2-5; D may be TRBD1 (6 bases). This CDR3 is 13 amino acids long. The V gene lost 6 bases and the J gene lost 4 bases, with 12 bases spanning the gap. CDR1 PRHDT and CDR2 FYEKMQ come from the germline V gene (reference sequence).

CDR3 bases: TGCGCCAGCAGCCAAGATTATAGCGGGACCCACGAGCAGTACTTC. Its translation is CASSQDYSGTHEQYF. This chain uses TRBV4-3 with TRBJ2-7; 8 nucleotides agree with TRBD2. The length of the CDR3 is 15 residues. V dropped 0 bases and J dropped 5; count of bases not matched to a gene: 6. The V gene's germline CDR1 is LGHNA and CDR2 YSLEER.

This sequence joins TRBV27 and TRBJ2-1; D possibly corresponds to TRBD1 (5 bases). The CDR3 has 13 residues. Germline values: CDR1 MNHEY, CDR2 SMNVEV (reference sequence). Between the trimmed V and J ends, which lost 5 bases and 3 bases, there was a span of 8 bases. CDR3 region: CASSKGFYNEQFF. DNA for the CDR3: TGTGCCAGCAGTAAGGGGTTCTACAATGAGCAGTTCTTC.

The table lists this clone with a few counts. Because it lacks the conserved phenylalanine or tryptophan at the end, this CDR3 is likely a read error. No DNA is shown, since the ends of the CDR3 on it are uncertain; the CDR3 is the one TCRdb lists. The chain links TRBV30 to TRBJ2-7; the table's D call, TRBD2, has no DNA check behind it. The germline V gene encodes CDR1 GTSNPN and CDR2 SVGIG (reference sequence). 14 amino acids form the CDR3, both terminal residues included. CDR3 amino acids: CAWSVTSSSYEQCL.

The chain combines TRBV5-4 with TRBJ1-2; D is unresolved. Germline-derived CDR1 and CDR2 are SGHNT and YYREEE (reference sequence). V dropped 7 bases and J dropped 4 bases, with 23 bases sitting between them. The CDR3 is made up of 16 amino acids. The CDR3 DNA sequence: TGTGCCAGCCATCCGAACATACCAGGAAAGACCTATGGCTACACCTTC. Translated: CASHPNIPGKTYGYTF.

This clone was found a few times. The J gene is TRBJ1-2, the V gene TRBV28; 12 nucleotides line up with TRBD1. The V gene end was trimmed by 6 bases and the J gene end by 8 bases; junction bases not matched to a gene: 16. This CDR3 is 17 amino acids long. Per germline, CDR1 MDHEN and CDR2 SYDVKM. The CDR3 is CASSLAPPGQGAWGYTF. The CDR3 DNA is TGTGCCAGCAGCCTTGCCCCTCCGGGACAGGGGGCTTGGGGCTACACCTTC.

The CDR3 is CASSLNRGGDEQFF. The CDR3, as DNA: TGTGCCAGCAGTTTAAACAGGGGTGGTGATGAGCAGTTCTTC. The rearrangement links TRBV27 to TRBJ2-1, with TRBD1 identical over 7 bases. The V gene's germline CDR1 is MNHEY and CDR2 SMNVEV (reference sequence). CDR3 length: 14 residues. V gave up 2 bases and J gave up 8 bases; unmatched junction bases: 6.

CDR3 residues: CASSFRIRGHTEAFF. For the CDR3, the DNA is TGTGCCAGCAGTTTTCGTATTAGGGGGCACACTGAAGCTTTCTTT. The rearrangement uses TRBV28 and TRBJ1-1, with 7 positions matching TRBD1. Losses at the gene ends were 3 bases for V and 3 bases for J; bases not matched to a gene: 7. Germline assignment: CDR1 MDHEN and CDR2 SYDVKM. The length of the CDR3 is 15 residues.

J is TRBJ2-1 and V is TRBV27, with 12 bases matching TRBD2. CDR1 is MNHEY and CDR2 is SMNVEV in the germline V gene (reference sequence). The length of the CDR3 is 15 residues. V gave up 6 bases and J gave up 8 bases; unmatched junction bases: 8. The CDR3 spells CASRPTSGRWDEQFF. The CDR3 region has the DNA TGTGCCAGCAGGCCAACTAGCGGGAGGTGGGATGAGCAGTTCTTC.

This chain uses TRBV28 with TRBJ2-3; 12 bases agree with TRBD2. The germline V gene encodes CDR1 MDHEN and CDR2 SYDVKM. V lost 2 bases to trimming and J lost 2 bases; unmatched junction nucleotides: 8. The CDR3 length is 18 residues. The DNA for the CDR3 is TGTGCCAGCAGTTTAATTTTAGGACTAGCGGGACCCACAGATACGCAGTATTTT. Translated, it gives CASSLILGLAGPTDTQYF.

The chain combines TRBV6-1 with TRBJ2-5; TRBD1 matches 9 bases. The assigned J gene may be wrong: the sequence end matches TRBJ2-7 better. The CDR3 has 16 residues. The germline V gene has CDR1 MNHNS and CDR2 SASEGT. The chain's CDR3 is CASSEAATGGSYEQYF. DNA of the CDR3: TGTGCCAGCAGTGAAGCGGCGACAGGGGGCTCCTACGAGCAGTACTTC.

This chain joins TRBV30 and TRBJ1-5; D uncertain. The CDR3 is 16 residues long. CDR1 GTSNPN and CDR2 SVGIG come from the germline V gene (reference sequence). V was shortened by 1 base and J by 1 base, with 14 bases between the two germline ends. CDR3 residues: CAWSDAGGWSNQPQHF. CDR3 bases: TGTGCCTGGAGTGACGCCGGCGGGTGGAGCAATCAGCCCCAGCATTTT.

The CDR3 loop reads CASGEYNEQFF. Here the CDR3 DNA reads TGTGCCAGCGGGGAGTACAATGAGCAGTTCTTC. The chain is built from TRBV27 and TRBJ2-1, with a tentative D call TRBD2 (5 bases). Germline CDR1 is MNHEY and CDR2 is SMNVEV (reference sequence). V shed 8 bases and J shed 4 bases, with 6 bases lying between them. This CDR3 comprises 11 residues.

This clone appeared once. J is TRBJ2-4 and V is TRBV12-5; D unclear. Trimming shortened V by 5 bases and J by 5 bases, and 10 bases separated the two germline ends. The CDR3 sequence is 13 residues long. Germline V gene sequence: CDR1 LGHNT, CDR2 FRNRAP. The CDR3 DNA reads TGTGCTAGTGGTCCCGACGGAGAAAACATTCAGTACTTC. The encoded protein is CASGPDGENIQYF.

J is TRBJ2-7 and V is TRBV19, with D maybe TRBD1 (5 bases). Per germline, CDR1 LNHDA and CDR2 SQIVND (reference sequence). The CDR3 runs 14 residues. Trimming shortened V by 3 bases and J by 6 bases, and 15 bases separated the two germline ends. The CDR3 spells CASSIGDRTIEQYF. CDR3 bases: TGTGCCAGTAGTATTGGAGACAGAACGATCGAGCAGTACTTC.

V and J are TRBV27 and TRBJ2-7; 9 positions match TRBD2. Germline CDR1 is MNHEY and CDR2 is SMNVEV (reference sequence). This CDR3 has 15 amino acids. The ends lost 4 bases at V and 2 bases at J; junction bases unmatched: 6. For the CDR3, the DNA is TGTGCCAGCAGTTCACTTGGCGGGAGGGCCTACGAGCAGTACTTC. Encoded protein: CASSSLGGRAYEQYF.

The V call is TRBV11-2, the J call TRBJ1-2; 8 positions agree with TRBD1. The CDR3 spans 17 residues. V was clipped by 3 bases and J by 0 bases; unmatched bases: 9. The germline gives CDR1 SGHAT, CDR2 FQNNGV. CDR3 region: CASSFPRDRSSNYGYTF. DNA for the CDR3: TGTGCCAGCAGCTTTCCACGGGACAGGTCATCTAACTATGGCTACACCTTC.

V gene TRBV30 combines with J gene TRBJ2-7, with 9 bases matching TRBD2. The CDR3 spans 14 residues. The J segment lost 2 bases and the V segment lost 2 bases, leaving 4 bases of the junction unmatched. In germline, CDR1 is GTSNPN, CDR2 SVGIG (reference sequence). The CDR3 loop is CAWSLAGPTYEQYF. CDR3 bases: TGTGCCTGGAGTCTAGCGGGACCTACCTACGAGCAGTACTTC.

This clone is judged medium-sized. The V gene is TRBV20-1, the J gene TRBJ2-7, with TRBD2 identical over 7 bases. V shed 6 bases, J shed 6 bases, and the junction held 5 bases outside the gene matches. This CDR3 contains 11 residues. Germline CDR1 is DFQATT and CDR2 is SNEGSKA (reference sequence). The DNA for the CDR3 is TGCAGTGCAAGGACGGGGGGCGAGCAGTACTTC. Translation gives CSARTGGEQYF.

Comment on this clone: A read error may account for a junction end that differs from germline. This chain uses TRBV5-1 with TRBJ1-2; perhaps TRBD1 as D (5 bases). The CDR3 is 15 residues long. The germline CDR1 and CDR2 sequences are SGHRS and YFSETQ. This chain's CDR3 is CASSLERRGWYGYTF. CDR3 sequence (DNA): TGTGCCAGCAGCCTGGAACGGCGGGGGTGGTATGGCTACACCTTC.

This clone was observed a single time. The rearrangement uses TRBV5-4 and TRBJ2-1, with D uncertain. Germline CDR1 is SGHNT and CDR2 is YYREEE (reference sequence). Trimming stripped 4 bases from V and 7 bases from J, with 18 bases between. The CDR3 consists of 15 residues. The CDR3 reads CASSLTHDISNEQFF. As DNA, the CDR3 is TGTGCCAGCAGCCTTACTCACGACATTAGTAATGAGCAGTTCTTC.

This chain connects TRBV27 to TRBJ2-7; no clear D gene. The CDR3 is 11 residues long. With 4 bases removed from V and 6 bases from J, the gap between germline ends came to 7 bases. In germline, CDR1 is MNHEY, CDR2 SMNVEV (reference sequence). This CDR3 is CASSSPGEQYF. The CDR3 DNA follows: TGTGCCAGCAGTTCCCCCGGCGAGCAGTACTTC.

For this clone: An end of the junction does not agree with germline; a read error may underlie this. The J gene is TRBJ2-5, the V gene TRBV7-7; D possibly corresponds to TRBD2 (6 bases). The CDR3 runs 14 residues. CDR1 is SSHAT, CDR2 FNYEAQ, per germline (reference sequence). The chain's CDR3 is CASSLEEGWETQYF. The CDR3, as DNA: TGTGCTAGCAGTCTTGAGGAGGGTTGGGAGACCCAGTACTTC.